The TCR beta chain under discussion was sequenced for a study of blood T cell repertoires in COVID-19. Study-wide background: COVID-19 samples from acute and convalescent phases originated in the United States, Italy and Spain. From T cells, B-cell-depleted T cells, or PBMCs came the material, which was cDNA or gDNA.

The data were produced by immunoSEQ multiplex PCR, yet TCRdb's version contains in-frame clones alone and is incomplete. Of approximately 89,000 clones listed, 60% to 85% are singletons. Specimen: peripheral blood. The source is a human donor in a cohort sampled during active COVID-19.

CDR3 coding DNA: TGTGCCAGCAGTTTGGAGGGGGCGCCCTACGAGCAGTACTTC. Translating gives CASSLEGAPYEQYF. V gene TRBV28 combines with J gene TRBJ2-7, with D maybe TRBD1 (7 bases). The CDR3 length is 14 residues. V dropped 3 bases and J dropped 2 bases, with 11 bases sitting between them. Germline V gene sequence: CDR1 MDHEN, CDR2 SYDVKM.